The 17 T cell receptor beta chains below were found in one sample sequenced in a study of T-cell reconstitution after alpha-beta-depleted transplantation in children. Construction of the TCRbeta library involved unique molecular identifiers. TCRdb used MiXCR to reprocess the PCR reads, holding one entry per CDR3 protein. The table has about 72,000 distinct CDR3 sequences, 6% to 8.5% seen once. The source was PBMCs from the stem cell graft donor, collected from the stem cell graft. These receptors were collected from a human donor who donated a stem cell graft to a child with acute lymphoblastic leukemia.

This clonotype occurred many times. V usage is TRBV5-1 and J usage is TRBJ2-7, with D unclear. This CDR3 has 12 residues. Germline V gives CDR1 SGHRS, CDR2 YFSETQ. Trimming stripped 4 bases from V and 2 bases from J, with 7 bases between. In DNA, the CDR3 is TGCGCCAGCAGCGTCGGTACCTACGAGCAGTACTTC. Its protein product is CASSVGTYEQYF.

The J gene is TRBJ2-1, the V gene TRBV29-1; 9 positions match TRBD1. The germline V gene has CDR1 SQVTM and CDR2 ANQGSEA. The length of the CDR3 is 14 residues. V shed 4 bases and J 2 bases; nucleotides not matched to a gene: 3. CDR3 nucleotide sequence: TGCAGCGTTGCCGGGACAGGGACCTACAATGAGCAGTTCTTC. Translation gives CSVAGTGTYNEQFF.

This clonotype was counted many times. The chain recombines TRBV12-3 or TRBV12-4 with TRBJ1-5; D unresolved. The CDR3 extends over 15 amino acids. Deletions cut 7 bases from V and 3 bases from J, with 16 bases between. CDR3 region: CASMFGVGNNQPQHF. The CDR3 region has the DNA TGTGCCAGCATGTTTGGGGTCGGGAACAATCAGCCCCAGCATTTT.

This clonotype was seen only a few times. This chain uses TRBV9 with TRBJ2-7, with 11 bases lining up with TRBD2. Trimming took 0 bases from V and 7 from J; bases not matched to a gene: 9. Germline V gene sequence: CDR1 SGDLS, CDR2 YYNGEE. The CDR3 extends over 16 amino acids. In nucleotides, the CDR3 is TGTGCCAGCAGCGTAGTTGAGAGACTAGCGGGATGTGAGCAGTACTTC. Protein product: CASSVVERLAGCEQYF.

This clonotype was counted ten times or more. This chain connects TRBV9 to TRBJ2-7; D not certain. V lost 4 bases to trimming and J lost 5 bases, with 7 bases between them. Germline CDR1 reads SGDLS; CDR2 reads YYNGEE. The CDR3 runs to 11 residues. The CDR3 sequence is CASSHNDEQYF. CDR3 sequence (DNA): TGTGCCAGCAGCCACAACGACGAGCAGTACTTC. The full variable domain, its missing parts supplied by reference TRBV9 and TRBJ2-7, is DSGVTQTPKHLITATGQRVTLRCSPRSGDLSVYWYQQSLDQGLQFLIQYYNGEERAKGNILERFSAQQFPDLHSELNLSSLELGDSALYFCASSHNDEQYFGPGTRLTVT.

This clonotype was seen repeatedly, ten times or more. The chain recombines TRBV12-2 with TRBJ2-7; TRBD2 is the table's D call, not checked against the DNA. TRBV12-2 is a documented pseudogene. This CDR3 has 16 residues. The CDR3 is CASRKYELAGVDEQYF. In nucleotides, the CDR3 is TGTGCAAGTCGTAAGTATGAACTAGCGGGAGTCGACGAGCAGTACTTC.

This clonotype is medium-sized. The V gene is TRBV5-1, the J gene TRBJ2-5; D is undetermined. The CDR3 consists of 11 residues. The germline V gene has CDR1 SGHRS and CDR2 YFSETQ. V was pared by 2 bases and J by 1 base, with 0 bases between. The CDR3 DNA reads TGCGCCAGCAGCTTCCAAGAGACCCAGTACTTC. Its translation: CASSFQETQYF.

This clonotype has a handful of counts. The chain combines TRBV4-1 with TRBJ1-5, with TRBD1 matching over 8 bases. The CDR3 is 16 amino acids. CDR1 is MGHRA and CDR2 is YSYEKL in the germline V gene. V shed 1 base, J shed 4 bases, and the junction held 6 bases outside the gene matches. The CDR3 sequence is CASSQVRGHGNQPQHF. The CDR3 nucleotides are TGCGCCAGCAGCCAAGTCAGGGGGCACGGGAATCAGCCCCAGCATTTT.

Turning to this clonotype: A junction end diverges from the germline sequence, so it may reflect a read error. CDR3 nucleotide sequence: TGTGCCATCAGCGGGACAGGGGCGCCTAGCGAGCAGTACTTC. Translated: CAISGTGAPSEQYF. This chain links TRBV13 with TRBJ2-7, with 10 bases that match TRBD1. The CDR3 is 14 amino acids. Per the germline V gene, CDR1 is PRHDT and CDR2 is FYEKMQ (reference sequence).

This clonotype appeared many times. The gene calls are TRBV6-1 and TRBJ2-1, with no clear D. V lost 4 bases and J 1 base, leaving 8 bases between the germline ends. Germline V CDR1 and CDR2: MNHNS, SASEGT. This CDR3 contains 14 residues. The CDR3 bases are TGTGCCAGCAGTGGCCGGTCATCCTACAATGAGCAGTTCTTC. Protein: CASSGRSSYNEQFF.

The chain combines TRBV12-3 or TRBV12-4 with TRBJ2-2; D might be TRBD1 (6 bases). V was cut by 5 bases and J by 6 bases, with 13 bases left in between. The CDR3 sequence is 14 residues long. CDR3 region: CASSRQAFSGELFF. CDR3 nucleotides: TGTGCCAGCAGTCGACAGGCTTTCTCCGGGGAGCTGTTTTTT.

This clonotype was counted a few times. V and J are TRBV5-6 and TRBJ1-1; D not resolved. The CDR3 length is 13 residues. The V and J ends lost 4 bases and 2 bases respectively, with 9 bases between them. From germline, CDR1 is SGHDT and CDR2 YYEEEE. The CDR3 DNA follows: TGTGCCAGCAGCGGAACGGCAAACACTGAAGCTTTCTTT. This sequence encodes CASSGTANTEAFF.

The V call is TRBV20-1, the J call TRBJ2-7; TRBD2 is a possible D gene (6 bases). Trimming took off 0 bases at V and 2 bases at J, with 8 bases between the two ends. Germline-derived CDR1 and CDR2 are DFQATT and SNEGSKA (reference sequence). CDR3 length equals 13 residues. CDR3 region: CSARDAGTYEQYF. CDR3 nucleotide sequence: TGCAGTGCTAGAGATGCGGGAACCTACGAGCAGTACTTC.

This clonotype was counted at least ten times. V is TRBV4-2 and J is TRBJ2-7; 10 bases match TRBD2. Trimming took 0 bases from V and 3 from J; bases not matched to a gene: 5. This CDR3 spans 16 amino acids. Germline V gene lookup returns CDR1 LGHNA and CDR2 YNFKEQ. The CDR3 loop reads CASSQEASGGFYEQYF. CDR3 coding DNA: TGTGCCAGCAGCCAAGAGGCTAGCGGGGGCTTCTACGAGCAGTACTTC.

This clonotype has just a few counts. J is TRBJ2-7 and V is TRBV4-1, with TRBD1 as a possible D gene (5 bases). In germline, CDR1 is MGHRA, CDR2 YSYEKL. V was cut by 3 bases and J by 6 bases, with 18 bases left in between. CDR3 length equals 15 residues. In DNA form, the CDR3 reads TGCGCCAGCAGCCAGGCGATCGCAGGGTTTGCCGAGCAGTACTTC. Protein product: CASSQAIAGFAEQYF.

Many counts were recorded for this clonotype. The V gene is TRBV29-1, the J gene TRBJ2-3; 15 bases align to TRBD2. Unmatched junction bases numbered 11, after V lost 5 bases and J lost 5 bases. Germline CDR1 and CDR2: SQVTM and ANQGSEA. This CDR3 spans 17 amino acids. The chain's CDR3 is CSVWTSGGAGFEDTQYF. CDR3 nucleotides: TGCAGCGTTTGGACTAGCGGGGGGGCCGGTTTTGAAGATACGCAGTATTTT.

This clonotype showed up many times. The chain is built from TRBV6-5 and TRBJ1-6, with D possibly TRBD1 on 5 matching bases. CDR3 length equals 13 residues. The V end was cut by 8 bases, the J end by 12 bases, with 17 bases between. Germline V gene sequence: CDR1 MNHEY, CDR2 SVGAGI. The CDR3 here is CASPRAGEEPLHF. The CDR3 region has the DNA TGTGCCAGCCCCAGGGCGGGGGAGGAACCCCTCCACTTT.